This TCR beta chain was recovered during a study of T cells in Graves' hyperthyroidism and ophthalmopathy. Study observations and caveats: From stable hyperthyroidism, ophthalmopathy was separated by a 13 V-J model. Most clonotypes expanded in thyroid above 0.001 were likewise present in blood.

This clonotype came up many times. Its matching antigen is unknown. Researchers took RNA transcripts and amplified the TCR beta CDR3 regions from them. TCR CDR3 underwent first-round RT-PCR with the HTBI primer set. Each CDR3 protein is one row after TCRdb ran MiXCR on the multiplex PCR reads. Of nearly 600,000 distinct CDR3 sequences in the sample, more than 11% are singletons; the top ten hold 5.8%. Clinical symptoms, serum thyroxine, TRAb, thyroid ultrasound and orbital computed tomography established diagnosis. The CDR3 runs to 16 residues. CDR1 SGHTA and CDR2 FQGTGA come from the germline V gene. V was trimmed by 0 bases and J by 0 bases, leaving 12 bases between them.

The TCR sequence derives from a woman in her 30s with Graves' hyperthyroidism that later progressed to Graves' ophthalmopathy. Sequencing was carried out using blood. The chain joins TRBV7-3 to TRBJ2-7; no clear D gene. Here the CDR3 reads CASSLTRYRLSYEQYF. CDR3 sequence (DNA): TGTGCCAGCAGCTTAACCCGGTACAGACTCTCCTACGAGCAGTACTTC.